These 14 T cell receptor beta chains came from one sample sequenced in a study of cytomegalovirus exposure and HLA in healthy donors (TCRdb year 2017). The method behind the library was the immunoSEQ multiplex PCR assay. For the multiplex PCR, a mixture combining 60 forward primers for TCR Vbeta segments and 13 reverse primers for TCR Jbeta segments was used. TCRdb took this table from immuneACCESS and kept in-frame rearrangements with V and J called. Such tables lack part of the clones; where checked against another copy, unresolved V genes explain under half of the gap, and the rest is unexplained. The sample yields about 40,000 clones; 68% were counted once. In total, the top ten clones hold approximately 4% of the sample. The sequenced sample was PBMCs. These receptors all come from a man aged 40-49 years in good health and CMV-seronegative.

This chain uses TRBV5-1 with TRBJ2-3, with a tentative D call TRBD2 (6 bases). The germline gives CDR1 SGHRS, CDR2 YFSETQ. With 4 bases removed from V and 1 base from J, the gap between germline ends came to 13 bases. There are 15 residues in the CDR3. The CDR3: CASSPAEGRTDTQYF. The CDR3 nucleotides are TGCGCCAGCAGCCCGGCGGAGGGCCGCACAGATACGCAGTATTTT.

V is TRBV2 and J is TRBJ2-7, with 8 bases identical to TRBD1. There are 14 residues in the CDR3. CDR1 is SNHLY and CDR2 is FYNNEI in the germline V gene. V lost 6 bases, J lost 2 bases, and 6 bases stayed unmatched. The CDR3 nucleotides read TGTGCCAGCAGAAAAGACAGGGGCCCCTACGAGCAGTACTTC. It is translated as CASRKDRGPYEQYF.

Regarding this clone: This sample includes further DNA sequences coding for the same CDR3. The chain carries TRBV10-3 and TRBJ2-3, with 10 bases fitting TRBD2. CDR1 ENHRY and CDR2 SYGVKD come from the germline V gene. The CDR3 contains 15 residues. Trimming at V came to 5 bases and at J to 1 base, leaving 3 bases not matched to a gene. The CDR3 DNA reads as TGTGCCATCAGTACTAGCGGGGCCGGCACAGATACGCAGTATTTT. The encoded protein is CAISTSGAGTDTQYF.

This clone appeared a single time. The chain uses TRBV28 and TRBJ1-3; 7 bases map to TRBD1. J lost 5 bases, V lost 5 bases, and 6 bases had no gene match. From germline, CDR1 is MDHEN and CDR2 SYDVKM. The CDR3 is 14 residues long. The CDR3 DNA is TGTGCCAGCAGTGATCGACAGGGAAGAAACACCATATATTTT. It is translated as CASSDRQGRNTIYF.

V and J are TRBV11-2 and TRBJ2-6; TRBD1 aligns across 9 bases. Germline values: CDR1 SGHAT, CDR2 FQNNGV. V trimming: 5 bases; J trimming: 2 bases; junction bases outside the gene matches: 10. This CDR3 has 18 amino acids. CDR3 in DNA: TGTGCCAGCAGCCCGACAGGGGGAACACAACCTGGGGCCAACGTCCTGACTTTC. Residues: CASSPTGGTQPGANVLTF.

V is TRBV6-5 and J is TRBJ1-1; tentatively, D is TRBD1 (5 bases). The CDR3 spans 12 residues. CDR1 and CDR2 (germline): MNHEY, SVGAGI. The V end lost 6 bases, the J end lost 5 bases, and 10 bases lay between the germline ends. CDR3: CASSFRGTEAFF. CDR3 coding DNA: TGTGCCAGCAGCTTTAGGGGAACTGAAGCTTTCTTT.

V and J are TRBV4-2 and TRBJ1-1; D unresolved. CDR3 length: 13 amino acids. Germline CDR1 and CDR2: LGHNA and YNFKEQ. The ends were cut back, 0 bases at V and 11 bases at J, with 13 bases in the middle. The CDR3 DNA is TGTGCCAGCAGCCAAGATGGCGGGCCGGTGGCTTTCTTT. Amino acids: CASSQDGGPVAFF.

V gene TRBV7-9 combines with J gene TRBJ2-2; D uncertain. This CDR3 has 13 residues. Germline V CDR1 and CDR2: SEHNR, FQNEAQ (reference sequence). Trimming stripped 1 base from V and 6 bases from J, with 6 bases between. The CDR3 bases are TGTGCCAGCAGCTTAGGTCCAGCCGGGGAGCTGTTTTTT. As protein: CASSLGPAGELFF.

CDR3 nucleotide sequence: TGTGCCTGGAGTGCGCGACCTAGTGGGGAGCAGTACTTC. The encoded protein is CAWSARPSGEQYF. This sequence joins TRBV30 and TRBJ2-7, with D hard to call. V dropped 1 base and J dropped 7 bases, with 14 bases sitting between them. CDR3 size: 13 residues. CDR1 and CDR2 (germline): GTSNPN, SVGIG (reference sequence). The whole variable domain, filled in from reference TRBV30 and TRBJ2-7, reads SQTIHQWPATLVQPVGSPLSLECTVEGTSNPNLYWYRQAAGRGLQLLFYSVGIGQISSEVPQNLSASRPQDRQFILSSKKLLLSDSGFYLCAWSARPSGEQYFGPGTRLTVT.

The V gene is TRBV10-3, the J gene TRBJ1-6, with TRBD1 matching over 11 bases. The CDR3 is made up of 13 amino acids. Germline V CDR1 and CDR2: ENHRY, SYGVKD. V gave up 6 bases and J gave up 9 bases; unmatched junction bases: 1. CDR3 amino acids: CAIRGTGGSPLHF. The CDR3 bases are TGTGCCATCAGGGGGACAGGGGGTTCACCCCTCCACTTT.

V gene TRBV4-1 combines with J gene TRBJ2-5, with D perhaps matching TRBD1 (6 bases). V was cut by 5 bases and J by 0 bases, with 13 bases left in between. The CDR3 length is 15 residues. Per germline, CDR1 MGHRA and CDR2 YSYEKL. The DNA for the CDR3 is TGCGCCAGCAGCGACCTCGGACAGAACCAAGAGACCCAGTACTTC. It codes for CASSDLGQNQETQYF.

V gene TRBV20-1 combines with J gene TRBJ1-4; D not resolved. In germline, CDR1 is DFQATT, CDR2 SNEGSKA (reference sequence). V was trimmed by 0 bases and J by 8 bases, leaving 4 bases between them. The CDR3 extends over 11 amino acids. CDR3 sequence: CSARDLEKLFF. CDR3 nucleotides: TGCAGTGCTAGAGATCTGGAAAAACTGTTTTTT.

This clone was observed a few times. This sequence joins TRBV7-9 and TRBJ1-5, with TRBD1 as a possible D gene (6 bases). Germline loops: CDR1 SEHNR, CDR2 FQNEAQ (reference sequence). The CDR3 consists of 15 residues. V lost 1 base, J lost 4 bases, and 11 bases lay in between. CDR3 sequence: CASSLGGRGNQPQHF. CDR3 DNA: TGTGCCAGCAGCTTAGGAGGCAGGGGAAATCAGCCCCAGCATTTT.

This rearrangement joins TRBV14 to TRBJ2-1; a weak D match, TRBD2 (6 bases). The CDR3 totals 15 residues. Germline-derived CDR1 and CDR2 are SGHDN and FVKESK. Trimming removed 0 bases from V and 3 bases from J, with 9 bases in between. The DNA for the CDR3 is TGTGCCAGCAGCCAAGATATGGGGGGCTACAATGAGCAGTTCTTC. Protein: CASSQDMGGYNEQFF.